The 22 T cell receptor beta chains presented below share a single source sample, sequenced in a study of T-cell memory formation after mild COVID-19. Via MiXCR, TCRdb re-called the 5' RACE reads, giving one row per CDR3 protein. The sample gives roughly 100,000 distinct CDR3 sequences, approximately 13% of which show up once; roughly a quarter is in the top ten. Sequencing input: PBMCs or a T cell subset sorted from them (not recorded which). These receptors all come from an adult woman who had mild COVID-19 (a few samples of this study predate the infection). Cell type and time point are not known.

This clonotype occurred a few times. Written as DNA, the CDR3 is TGTGCCAGCAGCCAAGGGACTAGCGCCTACAATGAGCAGTTCTTC. Amino acids: CASSQGTSAYNEQFF. V gene TRBV14 combines with J gene TRBJ2-1, with 9 bases aligning to TRBD2. Per the germline V gene, CDR1 is SGHDN and CDR2 is FVKESK. J gave up 2 bases and V 1 base, and 0 bases lay outside the gene matches. This CDR3 region has 15 residues.

The chain employs TRBV2 and TRBJ1-2, with 7 positions matching TRBD1. Trimming at V came to 0 bases and at J to 2 bases, leaving 6 bases not matched to a gene. The germline V gene has CDR1 SNHLY and CDR2 FYNNEI. There are 16 residues in the CDR3. CDR3 DNA: TGTGCCAGCAGTGAAGCGGGACAGCGAGCCAACTATGGCTACACCTTC. Translation: CASSEAGQRANYGYTF.

In its sample, this clonotype was seen many times. The chain uses TRBV4-1 and TRBJ2-7; 7 positions match TRBD2. V lost 7 bases, J lost 0 bases, and 9 bases stayed unmatched. This CDR3 is 15 amino acids long. Germline assignment: CDR1 MGHRA and CDR2 YSYEKL. The CDR3 loop is CASTKDPGGSYEQYF. The CDR3 DNA reads TGCGCCAGCACCAAGGACCCGGGGGGCTCCTACGAGCAGTACTTC.

This chain links TRBV5-1 with TRBJ2-3, with 7 bases matching TRBD2. Germline V gene data show CDR1 as SGHRS and CDR2 as YFSETQ. This CDR3 has 15 amino acids. Germline trimming cut 7 bases from V and 2 bases from J; bases unmatched to any gene: 10. The CDR3 spells CASGIASGSTDTQYF. CDR3 DNA: TGCGCCAGCGGAATAGCTAGCGGCTCCACAGATACGCAGTATTTT.

This clonotype was found a few times. The chain couples TRBV15 to TRBJ1-3, with D hard to call. The CDR3 is 16 amino acids. The germline CDR1 and CDR2 sequences are LNHNV and YYDKDF (reference sequence). V lost 0 bases to trimming and J lost 4 bases, with 13 bases between them. The CDR3 reads CATSRDRLLVGNTIYF. The CDR3 region has the DNA TGTGCCACCAGCAGAGATAGGTTGTTGGTCGGAAACACCATATATTTT.

This chain uses TRBV27 with TRBJ1-5, with D possibly TRBD1 on 5 matching bases. Germline CDR1 MNHEY, CDR2 SMNVEV (reference sequence). The CDR3 is made up of 15 amino acids. V shed 1 base and J shed 2 bases, with 9 bases lying between them. Here the CDR3 DNA reads TGTGCCAGCAGTTTATATAGGGGTGGCAATCAGCCCCAGCATTTT. It specifies CASSLYRGGNQPQHF.

This chain links TRBV15 with TRBJ2-3, with D unresolved. The CDR3 loop spans 13 amino acids. V lost 5 bases, J lost 5 bases, and 11 bases lay in between. Germline V gene lookup returns CDR1 LNHNV and CDR2 YYDKDF (reference sequence). In DNA form, the CDR3 reads TGTGCCACCAGCGCCCAATCGAAAGATACGCAGTATTTT. Residues: CATSAQSKDTQYF. The complete variable domain, with remaining parts taken from reference TRBV15 and TRBJ2-3, reads DAMVIQNPRYQVTQFGKPVTLSCSQTLNHNVMYWYQQKSSQAPKLLFHYYDKDFNNEADTPDNFQSRRPNTSFCFLDIRSPGLGDTAMYLCATSAQSKDTQYFGPGTRLTVL.

Here the CDR3 reads CASSDSMGQGIYGYTF. The CDR3, as DNA: TGTGCCAGCAGTGACTCAATGGGACAGGGAATCTATGGCTACACCTTC. This chain joins TRBV6-4 and TRBJ1-2; 9 nucleotides agree with TRBD1. With V trimmed by 0 bases and J by 4 bases, 6 bases remained unmatched. The germline V gene has CDR1 MRHNA and CDR2 SNTAGT. The CDR3 extends over 16 amino acids.

J is TRBJ1-4 and V is TRBV7-8, with D possibly matching TRBD1 (5 bases). The germline V gene encodes CDR1 SGHVS and CDR2 FQNEAQ. Between the trimmed V and J ends, which lost 0 bases and 7 bases, there was a span of 12 bases. The CDR3 has 15 amino acids. Written as DNA, the CDR3 is TGTGCCAGCAGCTTAGCTAGGGATGGGGCTGAAAAACTGTTTTTT. Residues: CASSLARDGAEKLFF.

V and J are TRBV18 and TRBJ2-7; D unresolved. V shed 5 bases and J shed 2 bases, with 13 bases lying between them. Germline CDR1 KGHSH, CDR2 LQKENI. The CDR3 length is 14 residues. The CDR3 here is CASSTGGPTYEQYF. CDR3 coding DNA: TGTGCCAGCTCAACGGGCGGACCTACCTACGAGCAGTACTTC.

This chain links TRBV9 with TRBJ2-7; D remains unclear. CDR1 is SGDLS and CDR2 is YYNGEE in the germline V gene. This CDR3 contains 12 residues. V lost 0 bases and J lost 4, with 5 bases in between. The CDR3 coding sequence is TGTGCCAGCAGCGTAGACGGGTACGAGCAGTACTTC. It yields the protein CASSVDGYEQYF.

V gene TRBV20-1 combines with J gene TRBJ2-3, with 11 bases aligning to TRBD2. Trimming took 6 bases from V and 2 from J; bases not matched to a gene: 4. The CDR3 is 14 residues long. Germline V lookup: CDR1 DFQATT, CDR2 SNEGSKA (reference sequence). CDR3 sequence: CSAKLAGDTDTQYF. DNA of the CDR3: TGCAGTGCCAAACTAGCGGGGGACACAGATACGCAGTATTTT.

This clonotype has a handful of counts. J is TRBJ1-6 and V is TRBV21-1; TRBD1, the table's D call, was not compared with the DNA. TRBV21-1 is reported as a pseudogene. The CDR3 consists of 17 residues. DNA for the CDR3: TGTGCCAGCAGCAAAGCGGAAGGGGTCTCCTATAATTCACCCCTCCACTTT. Translating it yields CASSKAEGVSYNSPLHF.

This clonotype was found a few times. The chain recombines TRBV7-2 with TRBJ2-2; no definite D call. Trimming removed 3 bases from V and 5 bases from J, with 7 bases in between. CDR3 size: 13 residues. Germline V gene sequence: CDR1 SGHTA, CDR2 FQGNSA. CDR3 sequence (DNA): TGTGCCAGCAGCTTCCAAGTAACCGGGGAGCTGTTTTTT. Protein product: CASSFQVTGELFF.

This clonotype was observed a few times. V and J are TRBV7-8 and TRBJ2-1; no reliable D call. V shed 5 bases and J shed 4 bases, with 15 bases lying between them. CDR1 SGHVS and CDR2 FQNEAQ come from the germline V gene. The CDR3 runs to 15 residues. CDR3 DNA sequence: TGTGCCAGCAGCCCTCGGCCGGGTCGATACAATGAGCAGTTCTTC. Its translation: CASSPRPGRYNEQFF.

This clonotype showed up just a few times. This rearrangement joins TRBV20-1 to TRBJ2-3; the D is unclear. CDR3 size: 15 residues. Trimming pared 4 bases from V and 4 bases from J, leaving 18 bases between. From germline, CDR1 is DFQATT and CDR2 SNEGSKA (reference sequence). The CDR3 coding sequence is TGCAGTGCTATTGCTTTAGGGTTACCAGCAGATACGCAGTATTTT. This encodes CSAIALGLPADTQYF.

V and J are TRBV7-6 and TRBJ2-3; D gene uncertain. Germline CDR1 and CDR2: SGHVS and FNYEAQ. This CDR3 comprises 16 residues. Trimming left V 5 bases short and J 6 bases short, with 21 bases between. CDR3 loop: CASSPRASKRSDTQYF. DNA of the CDR3: TGTGCCAGCAGCCCTAGGGCCTCGAAAAGGTCCGATACGCAGTATTTT.

The V call is TRBV9, the J call TRBJ1-2; 7 nucleotides agree with TRBD1. This CDR3 is 15 amino acids long. V shed 3 bases, J shed 0 bases, and the junction held 5 bases outside the gene matches. Germline lookup yields CDR1 SGDLS and CDR2 YYNGEE. CDR3 residues: CASSAGTAANYGYTF. CDR3 sequence (DNA): TGTGCCAGCAGCGCCGGGACAGCCGCTAACTATGGCTACACCTTC.

The genes are TRBV5-1 and TRBJ2-7, with D perhaps TRBD1 or TRBD2 (6 bases each). Between the trimmed V and J ends, which lost 4 bases and 2 bases, there was a span of 13 bases. Germline V gene data show CDR1 as SGHRS and CDR2 as YFSETQ. The CDR3 is 14 amino acids. The CDR3 loop is CASSMTGLTYEQYF. CDR3 coding DNA: TGCGCCAGCAGCATGACAGGACTAACCTACGAGCAGTACTTC.

This rearrangement joins TRBV4-1 to TRBJ1-5; D gene ambiguous. Germline-derived CDR1 and CDR2 are MGHRA and YSYEKL. Trimming removed 1 base from V and 7 bases from J, with 5 bases in between. This CDR3 region has 12 residues. CDR3 amino acids: CASSQGNQPQHF. The CDR3 DNA reads as TGCGCCAGCAGCCAAGGGAACCAGCCCCAGCATTTT.

This chain joins TRBV4-3 and TRBJ2-7; D is possibly TRBD2 (6 bases). CDR1 and CDR2 from the germline V gene are LGHNA and YSLEER. The CDR3 contains 14 residues. The V end was cut by 0 bases, the J end by 2 bases, with 8 bases between. The CDR3 here is CASSQDRTTYEQYF. Here the CDR3 DNA reads TGCGCCAGCAGCCAAGACAGGACTACCTACGAGCAGTACTTC.

This clonotype was observed a handful of times. The chain uses TRBV12-3 or TRBV12-4 and TRBJ2-5, with D unresolved. V gave up 6 bases and J gave up 5 bases, with 16 bases separating them. The CDR3 contains 14 residues. DNA of the CDR3: TGTGCCAGCAGCCCCCCGGGTAGTGGTGAGACCCAGTACTTC. This sequence encodes CASSPPGSGETQYF.